This T cell receptor beta chain was sequenced for a study of human T cells and chemical hapten exposure (dated by TCRdb to the early 2020s). Background on the whole study: For sensitization, 2% DPC in acetone was applied to a 2 cm by 2 cm area of upper inner arm skin. Throughout the study period of 20 to 30 weeks, patients also received therapeutic DPC doses to the scalp every week. Patch testing on the upper back used Finn chambers containing 0.01% DPC, with scoring done after 6 days according to International Contact Dermatitis Research Group standards. Alopecia areata with under or over 50% scalp involvement, alopecia totalis and alopecia universalis were represented in the patient cohort, which was mostly female. Libraries were combined into a pool for sequencing, and differences in TCR yield between samples came mainly from small differences in library volumes within the pool. The study tracked peripheral blood TCR repertoire changes in vivo during primary and secondary sensitization to the hapten diphenylcyclopropenone (DPC) in alopecia patients. Patient blood was sampled pre-sensitization (week 0) and at 2, 6 and about 24 weeks after DPC sensitization. Some 29 alopecia patients provided blood for TCR sequencing at one to four time points (pre-sensitization, 2, 6 and 24 weeks). Results the study describes overall, beyond this receptor: Repeated subsampling changed both the strength of the expansion versus patch-test correlation and the threshold at which the correlation became significant. The number of TCRs above 1 in 1000 frequency did not change with DPC sensitization; there was no evidence of global repertoire structure alterations. Because every patient had alopecia, a presumed autoimmune disease, the patients' immune response might differ from that of healthy individuals. Compared with pre-sensitization or healthy control sets, expanded TCRs formed significantly more large CDR3 similarity clusters, which is consistent with antigen-driven responses. Patch test score was positively correlated with the number of PT1 expanded TCRs, with significance at thresholds 8, 16 and 32 but not at 4.

CDR1 and CDR2 (SGHRS, YFSETQ) derive from the germline V gene. The CDR3 runs 14 residues from the cysteine to the phenylalanine. The CDR3 DNA has 42 bases and is translated from base 1. Trimming costs V 6 bases and J 2 bases, and their ends lie 9 bases apart. What the time point label conveys for this sample: patch test 3, about 24 weeks after DPC sensitization. Read against the paper, the sample's treatment or condition label means: therapeutic diphenylcyclopropenone sensitization with weekly scalp DPC. At every patch-test visit, the blood draw took place before the patch test was put on. Eligible patients were aged 18 to 70, diagnosed with alopecia, deemed suitable for DPC therapy, and excluded if pregnant. Total RNA was extracted from unfractionated whole blood that had been collected in Tempus Blood RNA tubes. Library preparation used RACE. Sequencing was performed on a NextSeq 500. During library preparation, unique molecular identifiers were attached to individual cDNA molecules so that TCRs could be counted quantitatively and reproducibly. From each blood RNA sample, both TCR alpha and TCR beta chains were sequenced. Regarding the original processing steps: A median of about 87,000 TCRs per sample was observed, with a range of about 23,224 to 690,600. The Decombinator software suite was used to annotate V, J and CDR3 in the TCR reads. For PS versus PT1 abundance plots, all samples were subsampled to the same number of TCRs (28,000). Expanded TCRs were defined as absent before sensitization and observed at least eight times at the 2-week time point. TCRdb itself trimmed the public reads at Q25 with fastp, ran MiXCR and retained productive beta chains. One record per CDR3 amino acid sequence lists the most common genes and DNA. It is TCRdb's table, rather than the study itself, that gives the V and J calls and clone size. This sample holds 70,000 or so distinct CDR3 sequences; 11% were observed only once. The ten largest make up roughly 1.4% of the sample.

On this clonotype itself: No antigen is known for it. No base quality information exists; no much larger clone differs at one position.

The receptor was derived from a woman aged 50 to 60 with alopecia areata. Some clones in this sample may be carry-over from other donors' samples. The sample in question was whole blood, obtained in connection with sensitization to the hapten diphenylcyclopropenone (DPC). The V gene is TRBV5-1 and the J gene is TRBJ2-6, with no reliable assignment of the D segment. The CDR3 here reads CASMRTAGANVLTF. The DNA sequence is as follows: TGCGCCAGCATGAGAACCGCTGGGGCCAACGTCCTGACTTTC. Beyond the CDR3, the reference TRBV5-1 and TRBJ2-6 genes provide the residues; the full variable domain reads: KAGVTQTPRYLIKTRGQQVTLSCSPISGHRSVSWYQQTPGQGLQFLFEYFSETQRNKGNFPGRFSGRQFSNSRSEMNVSTLELGDSALYLCASMRTAGANVLTFGAGSRLTVL.